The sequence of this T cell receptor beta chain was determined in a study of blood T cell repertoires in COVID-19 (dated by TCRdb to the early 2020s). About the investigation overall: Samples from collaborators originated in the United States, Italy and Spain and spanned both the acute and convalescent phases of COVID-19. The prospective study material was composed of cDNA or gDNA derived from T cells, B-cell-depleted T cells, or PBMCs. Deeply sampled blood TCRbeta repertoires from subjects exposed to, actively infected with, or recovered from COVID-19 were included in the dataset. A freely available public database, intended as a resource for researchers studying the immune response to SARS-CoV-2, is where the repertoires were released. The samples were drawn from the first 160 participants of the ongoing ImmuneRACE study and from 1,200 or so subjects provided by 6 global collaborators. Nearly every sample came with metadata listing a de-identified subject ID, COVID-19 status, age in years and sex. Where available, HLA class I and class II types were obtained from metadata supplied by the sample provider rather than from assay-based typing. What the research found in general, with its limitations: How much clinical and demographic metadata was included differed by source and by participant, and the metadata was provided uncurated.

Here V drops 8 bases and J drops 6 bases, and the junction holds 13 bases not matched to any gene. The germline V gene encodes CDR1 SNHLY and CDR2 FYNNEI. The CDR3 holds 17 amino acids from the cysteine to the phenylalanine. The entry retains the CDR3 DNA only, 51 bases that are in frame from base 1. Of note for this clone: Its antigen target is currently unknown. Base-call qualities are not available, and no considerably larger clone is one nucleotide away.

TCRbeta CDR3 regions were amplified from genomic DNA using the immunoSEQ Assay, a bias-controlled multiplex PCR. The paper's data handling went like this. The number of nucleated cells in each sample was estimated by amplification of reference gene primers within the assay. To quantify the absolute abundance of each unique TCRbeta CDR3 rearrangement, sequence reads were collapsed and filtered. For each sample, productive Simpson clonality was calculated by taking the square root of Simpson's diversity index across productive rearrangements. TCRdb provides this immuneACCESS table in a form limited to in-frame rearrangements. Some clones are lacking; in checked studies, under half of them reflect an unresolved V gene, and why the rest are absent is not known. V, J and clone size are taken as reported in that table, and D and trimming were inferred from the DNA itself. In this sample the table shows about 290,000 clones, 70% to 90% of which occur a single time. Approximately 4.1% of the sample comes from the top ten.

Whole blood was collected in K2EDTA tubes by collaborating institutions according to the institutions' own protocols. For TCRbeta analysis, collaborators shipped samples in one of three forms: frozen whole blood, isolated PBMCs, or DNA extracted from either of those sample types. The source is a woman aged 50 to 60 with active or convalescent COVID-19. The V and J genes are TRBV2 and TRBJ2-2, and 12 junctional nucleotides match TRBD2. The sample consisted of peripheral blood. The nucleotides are TGTGCCAGCGGGGGGCGGACTAGCGGGATAAGAGCCGGGGAGCTGTTTTTT. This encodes CASGGRTSGIRAGELFF.